This T cell receptor beta chain was recovered during a study of cytomegalovirus exposure and HLA in healthy donors. General observations from the study: In a later analysis, a genetic analysis reported fewer productive-TCR N-insertions in an Asian-associated ancestry cluster than the cohort average. Researchers counted roughly 150 TCR beta chains as cytomegalovirus-associated. As was reported, the classifier diagnosed cytomegalovirus status with high specificity and sensitivity. Most TCR sequences were rare, but some public TCRs occurred in many donors.

V was shortened by 1 base and J by 6 bases, with 7 bases between the two germline ends. There are 13 residues in the CDR3. Germline V gene sequence: CDR1 SGHTA, CDR2 FQGNSA. It was with 60 Vbeta and 13 Jbeta primers that the PCR ran. TCRdb keeps only in-frame clones here, not all; method: immunoSEQ multiplex PCR. The table records about 60,000 clones, more than 75% of them present only once. In the case of this clone: Antigen specificity is unknown.

The sample taken for sequencing was PBMCs. The sequence was obtained from a male donor in good health and CMV-seronegative. V is TRBV7-2 and J is TRBJ2-1, with D perhaps TRBD1 (6 bases). In nucleotides, the CDR3 is TGTGCCAGCAGCTTAGAAGGGGGCAATGAGCAGTTCTTC. As protein: CASSLEGGNEQFF.